These T cell receptor beta chains were read from a single sample in a study of blood T cell repertoires in COVID-19. Sequenced by immunoSEQ multiplex PCR; TCRdb stores in-frame clones only, minus some. The sample has 650,000 to 800,000 clones, about 90% seen once. The sequencing sample was made of peripheral blood. These receptors were obtained from a woman younger than 30 with acute or convalescent COVID-19. CDR3s include the opening cysteine and the closing phenylalanine or tryptophan. D genes are given only for firm matches. The size entry is marked missing in some rows and otherwise reads once, few, many or a size class.

DNA	CDR3	size	D	V	J
TGTGCCTGGAGAGCGAACAGGGGGGGTAATCAGCCCCAGCATTTT	CAWRANRGGNQPQHF	few	TRBD1	TRBV30	TRBJ1-5
TGTGCCAGCAGCTACGGACAGCACTCTGGAAACACCATATATTTT	CASSYGQHSGNTIYF	few	-	TRBV7-9	TRBJ1-3
TGTGCCAGCAGCTCTAAGGGACAGGGGGGATTCTTTGGAACTGAAGCTTTCTTT	CASSSKGQGGFFGTEAFF	-	TRBD1	TRBV7-9	TRBJ1-1
TGTGCCAGCGGCCTGTCGGGGGGCAGCGAGCAGTACTTC	CASGLSGGSEQYF	-	-	TRBV27	TRBJ2-7
TGCGCCAGCAGCCCCCCCAGGTTCTACGAGCAGTACTTC	CASSPPRFYEQYF	-	-	TRBV5-1	TRBJ2-7
TGTGCCAGCAGCGCCCCGGCTGGAAACACCATATATTTT	CASSAPAGNTIYF	-	-	TRBV9	TRBJ1-3
TGTGCCAGCAGTTTATTACCAGGGCGTTCTGGGGCCAACGTCCTGACTTTC	CASSLLPGRSGANVLTF	-	-	TRBV27	TRBJ2-6
TGCAGCGTCGCAGGGGGCGCGGGGGGCTACACCTTC	CSVAGGAGGYTF	-	TRBD1	TRBV29-1	TRBJ1-2
TGTGCCAGCAGCCCTATGACAGTTACCTATGGCTACACCTTC	CASSPMTVTYGYTF	-	-	TRBV5-5	TRBJ1-2
TGTGCCAGCTCCACCTCGGGACAGGGGTCATACGAGCAGTACTTC	CASSTSGQGSYEQYF	-	TRBD1	TRBV7-9	TRBJ2-7
TGTGCCATCGGGGGGAAGGCACCGGGTCCCGGGGAGCTGTTTTTT	CAIGGKAPGPGELFF	once	-	TRBV10-3	TRBJ2-2
TGCGCCAGCGCGGACTTCCTTAACACAGATACGCAGTATTTT	CASADFLNTDTQYF	-	-	TRBV5-1	TRBJ2-3
TGTGCCACCAGTTCGCCGAGACAGAACTATGGCTACACCTTC	CATSSPRQNYGYTF	few	-	TRBV15	TRBJ1-2
TGCGCCAGCAGCTTTGGGAGCGGGACCCAGGAGACCCAGTACTTC	CASSFGSGTQETQYF	-	TRBD2	TRBV5-1	TRBJ2-5
TGTGCCAGCAGCCAGGCCTCCTACGAGCAGTACTTC	CASSQASYEQYF	-	-	TRBV7-9	TRBJ2-7
TGTGCCTGGAGCCGGGGACAGTCCCCTGAAGCTTTCTTT	CAWSRGQSPEAFF	once	TRBD1	TRBV30	TRBJ1-1
TGCGCCAGCAACATACAGGGGAATGAGCAGTTCTTC	CASNIQGNEQFF	-	TRBD1	TRBV4-1	TRBJ2-1
TGTGCCTGGAGTGTAGTCGCAGGGTGGCAAGAGACCCAGTACTTC	CAWSVVAGWQETQYF	-	-	TRBV30	TRBJ2-5
TGTGCTAGTGCCCCCACTAGCGGGGGGGCTGCAGATACGCAGTATTTT	CASAPTSGGAADTQYF	-	TRBD2	TRBV12-5	TRBJ2-3
TGTGCTAGTGGTTTGCCTCTCCCCAGGGGGCTAGGAGAGACCCAGTACTTC	CASGLPLPRGLGETQYF	-	TRBD1	TRBV12-5	TRBJ2-5
TGTGCCAGCAGCCCAGACAGGGTTGAGACCCAGTACTTC	CASSPDRVETQYF	-	TRBD1	TRBV7-3	TRBJ2-5
TGCGCCAGCAGTCAATCTTGTCGGACTGAAGCTTTCTTT	CASSQSCRTEAFF	-	-	TRBV23-1	TRBJ1-1
TGTGCCAGCAGTGTTCTGGGACACCCGAACACTGAAGCTTTCTTT	CASSVLGHPNTEAFF	once	-	TRBV2	TRBJ1-1
TGTGCCTGGAGTATCCAGGGGGCGGCCGGCTACACCTTC	CAWSIQGAAGYTF	-	TRBD1	TRBV30	TRBJ1-2
TGTGCCAGTAGTATTGGAGTACCCGGGGAGCTGTTTTTT	CASSIGVPGELFF	-	-	TRBV19	TRBJ2-2
TGTGCCAGCTCACCACTTCGAGCGAACACCGGGGAGCTGTTTTTT	CASSPLRANTGELFF	-	-	TRBV18	TRBJ2-2
TGCGCCAGCAGCTCTGGAGGGTCTAGCGGGGACACAGATACGCAGTATTTT	CASSSGGSSGDTDTQYF	-	TRBD2	TRBV5-1	TRBJ2-3
TGTGCCAGCAGTTCCGGGACAGGGCTGCCCCAGCATTTT	CASSSGTGLPQHF	-	TRBD1	TRBV2	TRBJ1-5
TGCGCCAGCAGCTTGGTAGGTACCAGGGGGGACACTGAAGCTTTCTTT	CASSLVGTRGDTEAFF	-	TRBD1	TRBV5-1	TRBJ1-1
TGCGCCAGCAGCCACCCCGGAGAATCTCGTTCTGGCTACACCTTC	CASSHPGESRSGYTF	-	-	TRBV4-3	TRBJ1-2
TGTGCCAGCGGGACTAGCGGGGTCACCGGGGAGCTGTTTTTT	CASGTSGVTGELFF	-	TRBD2	TRBV27	TRBJ2-2
TGTGCCTGGAGTGTAACCGGCTCGAGGGTAGATCACGAGCAGTACTTC	CAWSVTGSRVDHEQYF	-	-	TRBV30	TRBJ2-7
TGTGCCAGCAGCGTAGCGGGACAGGGGACCCTCACTGGGACCAACGTCCTGACTTTC	CASSVAGQGTLTGTNVLTF	-	TRBD1	TRBV9	TRBJ2-6
TGTGCCAGCAGTTTATCCGGGACAGCCTATGGCTACACCTTC	CASSLSGTAYGYTF	-	TRBD1	TRBV28	TRBJ1-2
TGTGCCAGCAGCACAGAGGAGACCCAGTACTTC	CASSTEETQYF	-	-	TRBV6-5	TRBJ2-5
TGTGCCAGCAGTTACAGGAGGGGTACCACAGATACGCAGTATTTT	CASSYRRGTTDTQYF	-	-	TRBV6-5	TRBJ2-3
TGTGCCAGCGCGCCAGGACAGGGCCAAACAGATGAGCAGTTCTTC	CASAPGQGQTDEQFF	once	TRBD1	TRBV3-1/TRBV3-2	TRBJ2-1
TGTGCCACCAGCAGAGATCCCGGCGGGCAGCCCCAGCATTTT	CATSRDPGGQPQHF	-	-	TRBV15	TRBJ1-5
TGTGCCAGTAGTGGGTTCAGGGGGCGCCTCCTCCGCACCGGGGAGCTGTTTTTT	CASSGFRGRLLRTGELFF	-	TRBD1	TRBV19	TRBJ2-2
TGTGCCAGCAGCCACCTCAGGAAGATGCACAATGAGCAGTTCTTC	CASSHLRKMHNEQFF	once	-	TRBV3-1/TRBV3-2	TRBJ2-1
TGTGCCAGCAGCCTTGGGACAGGGGAATTGAACACTGAAGCTTTCTTT	CASSLGTGELNTEAFF	-	TRBD1	TRBV7-9	TRBJ1-1
TGTGCCAGCAGTTACAGGGTCCTGAACACTGAAGCTTTCTTT	CASSYRVLNTEAFF	-	-	TRBV2	TRBJ1-1
TGCAGCGTGGTACAGGATAATGAAAAACTGTTTTTT	CSVVQDNEKLFF	-	-	TRBV29-1	TRBJ1-4
TGTGCCAGCAGTTACTCCCACTCTGGGGCCAACGTCCTGACTTTC	CASSYSHSGANVLTF	-	-	TRBV6-2/TRBV6-3	TRBJ2-6
TGCGCCAGCAGCTTGGTGGGCCTAGCGGGGGGAGAGCAGTACTTC	CASSLVGLAGGEQYF	few	TRBD2	TRBV5-1	TRBJ2-7
TGTGCCAGCAGATACCGACAGGGGCAGATTGAAAAACTGTTTTTT	CASRYRQGQIEKLFF	-	TRBD1	TRBV6-2/TRBV6-3	TRBJ1-4
TGTGCCAGCAGTGACCGCCGGAGTATTGTCACAGATACGCAGTATTTT	CASSDRRSIVTDTQYF	-	-	TRBV6-1	TRBJ2-3
TGTGCCAGCAGCGATCAGGGAATCACTGAAGCTTTCTTT	CASSDQGITEAFF	-	-	TRBV7-3	TRBJ1-1
TGTGCCAGCAGGGCAGGGAATCAGCCCCAGCATTTT	CASRAGNQPQHF	once	-	TRBV6-5	TRBJ1-5
TGTGCCAGCTCTTCCTGGGGACAGGGGTACTCTGGAAACACCATATATTTT	CASSSWGQGYSGNTIYF	-	TRBD1	TRBV7-6	TRBJ1-3
TGTGCCAGCGGGCGAGGGAATAACTATGGCTACACCTTC	CASGRGNNYGYTF	-	-	TRBV6-5	TRBJ1-2
TGTGCCAGCTCACCACGAGGTGACTATGGCTACACCTTC	CASSPRGDYGYTF	-	-	TRBV18	TRBJ1-2